This is a list of T cell receptor beta chains from one sample in a study of shared clonotypes between healthy human individuals. Method: immunoSEQ multiplex PCR; TCRdb's copy keeps in-frame clones and lacks some. The table includes approximately 600,000 clones, 95% detected once. The sample consisted of naive CD8+ T cells sorted from blood. The receptors derive from a woman aged 25 to 39 in good health. CDR3s include the opening cysteine and the closing phenylalanine or tryptophan. The order of the fields is J gene, D gene, V gene, clone size, CDR3 protein, CDR3 DNA. D genes are given only for firm matches. Where a row states a size, it is once, few, many or the class of an expanded clone; other rows omit it.

TRBJ1-1 . TRBV9 . CASSDSGATNTEAFF TGTGCCAGCAGCGATTCAGGGGCTACGAACACTGAAGCTTTCTTT
TRBJ2-7 TRBD1 TRBV5-1 . CASSLTGTGGYEQYF TGCGCCAGCAGCCTTACCGGGACAGGGGGATACGAGCAGTACTTC
TRBJ2-7 TRBD1 TRBV7-9 once CASSGDRGLEQYF TGTGCCAGCAGCGGGGACAGGGGGCTCGAGCAGTACTTC
TRBJ2-1 TRBD2 TRBV4-1 . CASSWTSGRGNEQFF TGCGCCAGCAGCTGGACTAGCGGGAGAGGCAATGAGCAGTTCTTC
TRBJ1-1 . TRBV27 . CASSIHPTSGGGLNTEAFF TGTGCCAGCAGTATACATCCCACTTCGGGGGGCGGGTTGAACACTGAAGCTTTCTTT
TRBJ1-5 . TRBV28 . CASSPELVGQPQHF TGTGCCAGCAGTCCAGAGCTGGTAGGCCAGCCCCAGCATTTT
TRBJ2-7 TRBD2 TRBV14 . CASSQDTWTSGSPYEQYF TGTGCCAGCAGCCAAGATACCTGGACTAGCGGGAGTCCCTACGAGCAGTACTTC
TRBJ1-1 . TRBV5-1 . CASSQAGNEAFF TGCGCCAGCAGCCAAGCGGGGAATGAAGCTTTCTTT
TRBJ2-7 . TRBV28 . CASRYRTTGEQYF TGTGCCAGCAGATACCGGACTACGGGGGAGCAGTACTTC
TRBJ2-1 . TRBV28 . CASSLFKRDEQFF TGTGCCAGCAGTTTATTTAAAAGGGATGAGCAGTTCTTC
TRBJ1-1 . TRBV10-3 . CAISDPLLNTEAFF TGTGCCATCAGTGACCCCCTACTAAACACTGAAGCTTTCTTT
TRBJ1-1 . TRBV11-2 . CASSLEGSGTEAFF TGTGCCAGCAGCTTGGAGGGTTCCGGCACTGAAGCTTTCTTT
TRBJ1-2 . TRBV11-2 . CASSWAGYDYGYTF TGTGCCAGCAGCTGGGCGGGTTATGACTATGGCTACACCTTC
TRBJ1-2 . TRBV4-1 . CASSPRSGTQRAGYTF TGCGCCAGCAGCCCCCGGTCGGGGACTCAAAGAGCGGGCTACACCTTC
TRBJ2-7 . TRBV28 . CASSPSGETYEQYF TGTGCCAGCAGTCCTTCCGGGGAAACCTACGAGCAGTACTTC
TRBJ1-2 . TRBV5-8 . CASSLERGGSYYGYTF TGTGCCAGCAGCTTGGAAAGGGGAGGATCCTACTATGGCTACACCTTC
TRBJ1-1 . TRBV6-5 . CASSYQGFRYTEAFF TGTGCCAGCAGTTACCAGGGATTTCGTTACACTGAAGCTTTCTTT
TRBJ1-2 TRBD1 TRBV9 few CASSGRDRGLSYGYTF TGTGCCAGCAGCGGCCGGGACAGGGGCCTCTCTTATGGCTACACCTTC
TRBJ1-1 TRBD1 TRBV10-3 . CASGQAGEAFF TGTGCCAGCGGACAGGCGGGTGAAGCTTTCTTT
TRBJ2-1 TRBD1 TRBV29-1 once CSATAPGGSYNEQFF TGCAGCGCGACGGCCCCAGGGGGCTCCTACAATGAGCAGTTCTTC
TRBJ2-7 . TRBV27 . CATTLSSYEQYF TGTGCCACCACACTATCCTCCTACGAGCAGTACTTC
TRBJ2-1 TRBD2 TRBV6-5 . CASGPVAGSYNEQFF TGTGCCAGCGGACCCGTAGCGGGGTCCTACAATGAGCAGTTCTTC
TRBJ2-7 . TRBV4-2 . CASSQELTYSSYEQYF TGTGCCAGCAGCCAAGAGCTGACATACTCTTCCTACGAGCAGTACTTC
TRBJ2-2 . TRBV7-9 . CASSPRLAPGELFF TGTGCCAGCAGCCCCCGTCTAGCTCCCGGGGAGCTGTTTTTT
TRBJ2-7 . TRBV6-1 . CASSGRQSGWNEQYF TGTGCCAGCAGTGGAAGACAGTCCGGCTGGAACGAGCAGTACTTC
TRBJ1-1 . TRBV6-4 . CASSENHMNTEAFF TGTGCCAGCAGTGAAAATCATATGAACACTGAAGCTTTCTTT
TRBJ1-1 . TRBV11-2 . CASSLLPTNTEAFF TGTGCCAGCAGCTTATTACCCACGAACACTGAAGCTTTCTTT
TRBJ1-2 TRBD1 TRBV19 . CASSYWSGQQTNYGYTF TGTGCCAGTAGTTACTGGTCGGGACAGCAAACGAACTATGGCTACACCTTC
TRBJ1-2 TRBD1 TRBV5-1 . CASSQGGYGYTF TGCGCCAGCAGCCAGGGGGGCTATGGCTACACCTTC
TRBJ2-3 . TRBV5-6 . CASSAGSDTQYF TGTGCCAGCAGCGCCGGCAGTGATACGCAGTATTTT
TRBJ2-5 . TRBV29-1 once CSAIGETQYF TGCAGCGCGATAGGGGAGACCCAGTACTTC
TRBJ2-1 . TRBV28 . CASSARTMNEQFF TGTGCCAGCAGCGCCAGGACTATGAATGAGCAGTTCTTC
TRBJ2-5 . TRBV10-3 . CAISESLQQETQYF TGTGCCATCAGTGAGTCGTTACAGCAAGAGACCCAGTACTTC
TRBJ2-7 . TRBV27 once CASSRTGLPSREQYF TGTGCCAGCAGTCGTACGGGACTTCCGAGTAGAGAGCAGTACTTC
TRBJ2-5 . TRBV7-9 . CASSFGGQETQYF TGTGCCAGCAGCTTCGGGGGACAAGAGACCCAGTACTTC
TRBJ2-1 TRBD2 TRBV7-6 . CASSKGGVYSGTYNEQFF TGTGCCAGCAGCAAGGGAGGGGTATATAGCGGGACTTACAATGAGCAGTTCTTC
TRBJ1-1 . TRBV30 few CAWSLRGAEAFF TGTGCCTGGAGTCTAAGGGGGGCTGAAGCTTTCTTT
TRBJ2-1 . TRBV7-9 . CASSPWGRHEQFF TGTGCCAGCAGCCCCTGGGGGAGGCATGAGCAGTTCTTC
TRBJ2-7 . TRBV29-1 . CSVEERGGEQYF TGCAGCGTTGAAGAAAGGGGTGGGGAGCAGTACTTC
TRBJ1-4 . TRBV10-3 . CATSRTVGETNEKLFF TGTGCCACCTCCAGGACAGTGGGTGAGACTAATGAAAAACTGTTTTTT
TRBJ2-7 . TRBV7-9 . CASSPVEPNYEQYF TGTGCCAGCAGCCCAGTGGAGCCCAACTACGAGCAGTACTTC
TRBJ1-6 . TRBV5-4 . CASSQEGQLYNSPLHF TGTGCCAGCAGCCAGGAAGGACAGCTCTATAATTCACCCCTCCACTTT
TRBJ2-7 . TRBV5-6 . CASSLYVPSSYEQYF TGTGCCAGCAGCTTGTATGTCCCGTCCTCCTACGAGCAGTACTTC
TRBJ2-3 . TRBV28 . CASSLEVRGTDTQYF TGTGCCAGCAGTTTAGAAGTACGGGGCACAGATACGCAGTATTTT
TRBJ2-1 . TRBV18 . CASSPGSSYNEQFF TGTGCCAGCTCACCGGGTAGCTCCTACAATGAGCAGTTCTTC
TRBJ2-5 . TRBV11-3 . CASSLTGPGSPQETQYF TGTGCCAGCAGCTTAACGGGGCCGGGTAGCCCCCAAGAGACCCAGTACTTC
TRBJ2-1 TRBD2 TRBV11-2 . CASSLDGWSGRGDEQFF TGTGCCAGCAGCTTAGATGGTTGGAGCGGGAGGGGGGATGAGCAGTTCTTC
TRBJ2-1 . TRBV30 . CASHDRDSPYNEQFF TGTGCCTCCCATGACCGGGATAGTCCCTACAATGAGCAGTTCTTC
TRBJ2-3 TRBD2 TRBV2 . CATSGLAPDTQYF TGTGCCACCTCGGGACTAGCCCCAGATACGCAGTATTTT
TRBJ2-5 TRBD2 TRBV27 . CASSFRLAGETQYF TGTGCCAGCAGTTTTAGACTAGCGGGAGAGACCCAGTACTTC
TRBJ2-2 . TRBV27 . CASSPETGVTGELFF TGTGCCAGCAGTCCCGAGACAGGAGTGACCGGGGAGCTGTTTTTT
TRBJ2-2 . TRBV7-8 . CASSSLQSGEGTGELFF TGTGCCAGCAGCTCACTACAATCTGGAGAGGGAACCGGGGAGCTGTTTTTT
TRBJ2-7 . TRBV5-6 . CASSLDPRGTYEQYF TGTGCCAGCAGCTTGGATCCCAGGGGAACCTACGAGCAGTACTTC
TRBJ2-7 . TRBV14 . CASSQGWGDYEQYF TGTGCCAGCAGCCAAGGGTGGGGGGACTACGAGCAGTACTTC
TRBJ2-7 . TRBV7-6 . CASSLGPLYEQYF TGTGCCAGCAGCTTAGGACCCCTCTACGAGCAGTACTTC
TRBJ2-7 . TRBV7-9 . CASSSGAYEQYF TGTGCCAGCAGCTCCGGAGCCTACGAGCAGTACTTC
TRBJ2-7 TRBD1 TRBV7-8 . CASSLAGTDPYEQYF TGTGCCAGCAGCTTAGCCGGGACAGACCCCTACGAGCAGTACTTC
TRBJ1-2 TRBD1 TRBV18 . CASSPDRGEHYGYTF TGTGCCAGCTCGCCGGACAGGGGAGAACACTATGGCTACACCTTC
TRBJ2-1 . TRBV7-2 . CASSLAPWGDKEQFF TGTGCCAGCAGCTTAGCCCCTTGGGGGGATAAGGAGCAGTTCTTC